These 7 T cell receptor beta chains share one sample of origin, sequenced in a study of glioma-infiltrating T cells. Amplification of TCR alpha and beta CDR3 regions from RNA used iRepertoire nested multiplex PCR. A single record per CDR3 protein comes from TCRdb applying MiXCR to the multiplex PCR reads. In the table there are around 99,000 distinct CDR3 sequences, under 30% of which are singletons. Sequencing used glioma tissue, nonneoplastic brain tissue, or PBMCs (not recorded which). Receptors were obtained from a human donor with low-grade glioma or glioblastoma, undergoing nonglioma brain surgery, or in good health (not recorded which).

This clonotype was counted a few times. J is TRBJ2-3 and V is TRBV19; no clear D. Deletions cut 3 bases from V and 0 bases from J, with 10 bases between. Germline lookup yields CDR1 LNHDA and CDR2 SQIVND (reference sequence). The CDR3 runs to 15 residues. The CDR3 protein is CASSIRGTSTDTQYF. CDR3 nucleotides: TGTGCCAGTAGTATTAGAGGCACTAGCACAGATACGCAGTATTTT.

The sample holds many counts of this clonotype. The chain uses TRBV20-1 and TRBJ2-1, with 10 positions matching TRBD2. The V and J ends lost 6 bases and 9 bases, in that order; junction bases with no gene match: 14. The CDR3 sequence is 15 residues long. Looked up from germline, CDR1 is DFQATT and CDR2 is SNEGSKA (reference sequence). The CDR3: CSALLPGLASSEQFF. The CDR3 DNA reads TGCAGTGCCCTCCTTCCGGGACTAGCGTCCAGTGAGCAGTTCTTC.

In its sample, this clonotype was seen many times. The chain recombines TRBV20-1 with TRBJ2-7, with TRBD2 identical over 8 bases. After removal of 6 bases from V and 6 bases from J, the junction contained 7 bases not matched to a gene. Germline values: CDR1 DFQATT, CDR2 SNEGSKA (reference sequence). The CDR3 is 12 amino acids. CDR3 sequence (DNA): TGCAGTGCGATAAGCGGGAGTAGCGAGCAGTACTTC. It encodes CSAISGSSEQYF.

This clonotype was observed a few times. The chain couples TRBV29-1 to TRBJ2-7, with D possibly matching TRBD1 (7 bases). CDR3 length: 13 residues. Germline CDR1 and CDR2: SQVTM and ANQGSEA. Trimming took 6 bases from V and 5 from J, leaving 17 bases between them. The CDR3 loop reads CSVGGTVQNEQYF. CDR3 in DNA: TGCAGCGTCGGAGGGACAGTGCAAAACGAGCAGTACTTC.

This clonotype was seen more than once but under ten times. V is TRBV2 and J is TRBJ2-3; the D gene could be TRBD1 or TRBD2 (6 bases each). This CDR3 is built from 17 residues. V lost 7 bases, J lost 4 bases, and 24 bases lay in between. CDR1 and CDR2 from the germline V gene are SNHLY and FYNNEI. CDR3 DNA: TGTGCCAGCATCCTAGCGCTTACCCTGAGGGGGGCAGATACGCAGTATTTT. It specifies CASILALTLRGADTQYF. The full variable domain, completed using reference TRBV2 and TRBJ2-3, is EPEVTQTPSHQVTQMGQEVILRCVPISNHLYFYWYRQILGQKVEFLVSFYNNEISEKSEIFDDQFSVERPDGSNFTLKIRSTKLEDSAMYFCASILALTLRGADTQYFGPGTRLTVL.

A note on this clonotype: An end of the junction differs from the germline gene, which may be a read error. This chain connects TRBV27 to TRBJ1-1; 7 bases line up with TRBD1. The CDR3 sequence is 15 residues long. Per the germline V gene, CDR1 is MNHEY and CDR2 is SMNVEV (reference sequence). CDR3 sequence: CASNRGDRMNTEALF. CDR3 sequence (DNA): TGTGCCAGCAACCGAGGGGACAGAATGAACACTGAAGCTCTCTTC.

In regard to this clonotype: A read error may explain this, as a much larger clone is one base away. The chain uses TRBV12-3 or TRBV12-4 and TRBJ1-3; no firm D call. This CDR3 spans 13 amino acids. The CDR3 DNA is TGTGCCAGCAGCGGGAACTCTGGAAACACCATAGATTTT. Protein product: CASSGNSGNTIDF.